This T cell receptor (beta chain) was recorded in a study of CD8+ T cells in alopecia areata. Notes on the study in general: Among the cells sequenced in scalp samples are also the resident alphabeta T cells of normal skin. Many expanded lesional clones persisted in scalp and blood during tofacitinib.

There are a few counts of this clone. Its antigen is not identified. This CDR3 has 15 amino acids. Germline V gene sequence: CDR1 MDHEN, CDR2 SYDVKM. The ends were cut back, 6 bases at V and 0 bases at J, with 13 bases in the middle. Treatment denoted: oral pan-JAK inhibitor, 5-10 mg twice daily. Once RNA had been extracted, it was reverse transcribed into cDNA to act as the sequencing template. Profiled with immunoSEQ multiplex PCR; TCRdb holds only in-frame clones, not every one. The table has approximately 180,000 clones, about three fifths seen once; the top ten hold 1%. The sample in question was CD4+ T cells sorted from blood, obtained at week 24, from a patient treated with tofacitinib. The sequence derives from a human donor with alopecia areata. This chain joins TRBV28 and TRBJ2-3; D gene uncertain. CDR3 residues: CASSSDGASTDTQYF. For the CDR3, the DNA is TGTGCCAGCAGCTCTGACGGAGCTAGCACAGATACGCAGTATTTT. Filled out from reference TRBV28 and TRBJ2-3, the complete variable domain reads DVKVTQSSRYLVKRTGEKVFLECVQDMDHENMFWYRQDPGLGLRLIYFSYDVKMKEKGDIPEGYSVSREKKERFSLILESASTNQTSMYLCASSSDGASTDTQYFGPGTRLTVL.